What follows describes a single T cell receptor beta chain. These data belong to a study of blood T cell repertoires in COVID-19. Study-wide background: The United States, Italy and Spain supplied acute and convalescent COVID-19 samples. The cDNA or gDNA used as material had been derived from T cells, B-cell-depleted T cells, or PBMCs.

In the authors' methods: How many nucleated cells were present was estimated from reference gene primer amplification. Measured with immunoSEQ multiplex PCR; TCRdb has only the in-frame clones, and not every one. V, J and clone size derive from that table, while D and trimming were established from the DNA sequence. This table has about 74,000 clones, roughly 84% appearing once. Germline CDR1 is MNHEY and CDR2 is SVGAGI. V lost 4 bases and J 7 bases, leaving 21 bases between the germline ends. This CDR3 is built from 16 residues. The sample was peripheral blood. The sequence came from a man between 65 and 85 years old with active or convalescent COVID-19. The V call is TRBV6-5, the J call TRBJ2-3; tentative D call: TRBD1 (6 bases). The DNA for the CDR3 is TGTGCCAGCAGTTCGAGGATTTTCAGGGGCCTGAATACGCAGTATTTT. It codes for CASSSRIFRGLNTQYF.